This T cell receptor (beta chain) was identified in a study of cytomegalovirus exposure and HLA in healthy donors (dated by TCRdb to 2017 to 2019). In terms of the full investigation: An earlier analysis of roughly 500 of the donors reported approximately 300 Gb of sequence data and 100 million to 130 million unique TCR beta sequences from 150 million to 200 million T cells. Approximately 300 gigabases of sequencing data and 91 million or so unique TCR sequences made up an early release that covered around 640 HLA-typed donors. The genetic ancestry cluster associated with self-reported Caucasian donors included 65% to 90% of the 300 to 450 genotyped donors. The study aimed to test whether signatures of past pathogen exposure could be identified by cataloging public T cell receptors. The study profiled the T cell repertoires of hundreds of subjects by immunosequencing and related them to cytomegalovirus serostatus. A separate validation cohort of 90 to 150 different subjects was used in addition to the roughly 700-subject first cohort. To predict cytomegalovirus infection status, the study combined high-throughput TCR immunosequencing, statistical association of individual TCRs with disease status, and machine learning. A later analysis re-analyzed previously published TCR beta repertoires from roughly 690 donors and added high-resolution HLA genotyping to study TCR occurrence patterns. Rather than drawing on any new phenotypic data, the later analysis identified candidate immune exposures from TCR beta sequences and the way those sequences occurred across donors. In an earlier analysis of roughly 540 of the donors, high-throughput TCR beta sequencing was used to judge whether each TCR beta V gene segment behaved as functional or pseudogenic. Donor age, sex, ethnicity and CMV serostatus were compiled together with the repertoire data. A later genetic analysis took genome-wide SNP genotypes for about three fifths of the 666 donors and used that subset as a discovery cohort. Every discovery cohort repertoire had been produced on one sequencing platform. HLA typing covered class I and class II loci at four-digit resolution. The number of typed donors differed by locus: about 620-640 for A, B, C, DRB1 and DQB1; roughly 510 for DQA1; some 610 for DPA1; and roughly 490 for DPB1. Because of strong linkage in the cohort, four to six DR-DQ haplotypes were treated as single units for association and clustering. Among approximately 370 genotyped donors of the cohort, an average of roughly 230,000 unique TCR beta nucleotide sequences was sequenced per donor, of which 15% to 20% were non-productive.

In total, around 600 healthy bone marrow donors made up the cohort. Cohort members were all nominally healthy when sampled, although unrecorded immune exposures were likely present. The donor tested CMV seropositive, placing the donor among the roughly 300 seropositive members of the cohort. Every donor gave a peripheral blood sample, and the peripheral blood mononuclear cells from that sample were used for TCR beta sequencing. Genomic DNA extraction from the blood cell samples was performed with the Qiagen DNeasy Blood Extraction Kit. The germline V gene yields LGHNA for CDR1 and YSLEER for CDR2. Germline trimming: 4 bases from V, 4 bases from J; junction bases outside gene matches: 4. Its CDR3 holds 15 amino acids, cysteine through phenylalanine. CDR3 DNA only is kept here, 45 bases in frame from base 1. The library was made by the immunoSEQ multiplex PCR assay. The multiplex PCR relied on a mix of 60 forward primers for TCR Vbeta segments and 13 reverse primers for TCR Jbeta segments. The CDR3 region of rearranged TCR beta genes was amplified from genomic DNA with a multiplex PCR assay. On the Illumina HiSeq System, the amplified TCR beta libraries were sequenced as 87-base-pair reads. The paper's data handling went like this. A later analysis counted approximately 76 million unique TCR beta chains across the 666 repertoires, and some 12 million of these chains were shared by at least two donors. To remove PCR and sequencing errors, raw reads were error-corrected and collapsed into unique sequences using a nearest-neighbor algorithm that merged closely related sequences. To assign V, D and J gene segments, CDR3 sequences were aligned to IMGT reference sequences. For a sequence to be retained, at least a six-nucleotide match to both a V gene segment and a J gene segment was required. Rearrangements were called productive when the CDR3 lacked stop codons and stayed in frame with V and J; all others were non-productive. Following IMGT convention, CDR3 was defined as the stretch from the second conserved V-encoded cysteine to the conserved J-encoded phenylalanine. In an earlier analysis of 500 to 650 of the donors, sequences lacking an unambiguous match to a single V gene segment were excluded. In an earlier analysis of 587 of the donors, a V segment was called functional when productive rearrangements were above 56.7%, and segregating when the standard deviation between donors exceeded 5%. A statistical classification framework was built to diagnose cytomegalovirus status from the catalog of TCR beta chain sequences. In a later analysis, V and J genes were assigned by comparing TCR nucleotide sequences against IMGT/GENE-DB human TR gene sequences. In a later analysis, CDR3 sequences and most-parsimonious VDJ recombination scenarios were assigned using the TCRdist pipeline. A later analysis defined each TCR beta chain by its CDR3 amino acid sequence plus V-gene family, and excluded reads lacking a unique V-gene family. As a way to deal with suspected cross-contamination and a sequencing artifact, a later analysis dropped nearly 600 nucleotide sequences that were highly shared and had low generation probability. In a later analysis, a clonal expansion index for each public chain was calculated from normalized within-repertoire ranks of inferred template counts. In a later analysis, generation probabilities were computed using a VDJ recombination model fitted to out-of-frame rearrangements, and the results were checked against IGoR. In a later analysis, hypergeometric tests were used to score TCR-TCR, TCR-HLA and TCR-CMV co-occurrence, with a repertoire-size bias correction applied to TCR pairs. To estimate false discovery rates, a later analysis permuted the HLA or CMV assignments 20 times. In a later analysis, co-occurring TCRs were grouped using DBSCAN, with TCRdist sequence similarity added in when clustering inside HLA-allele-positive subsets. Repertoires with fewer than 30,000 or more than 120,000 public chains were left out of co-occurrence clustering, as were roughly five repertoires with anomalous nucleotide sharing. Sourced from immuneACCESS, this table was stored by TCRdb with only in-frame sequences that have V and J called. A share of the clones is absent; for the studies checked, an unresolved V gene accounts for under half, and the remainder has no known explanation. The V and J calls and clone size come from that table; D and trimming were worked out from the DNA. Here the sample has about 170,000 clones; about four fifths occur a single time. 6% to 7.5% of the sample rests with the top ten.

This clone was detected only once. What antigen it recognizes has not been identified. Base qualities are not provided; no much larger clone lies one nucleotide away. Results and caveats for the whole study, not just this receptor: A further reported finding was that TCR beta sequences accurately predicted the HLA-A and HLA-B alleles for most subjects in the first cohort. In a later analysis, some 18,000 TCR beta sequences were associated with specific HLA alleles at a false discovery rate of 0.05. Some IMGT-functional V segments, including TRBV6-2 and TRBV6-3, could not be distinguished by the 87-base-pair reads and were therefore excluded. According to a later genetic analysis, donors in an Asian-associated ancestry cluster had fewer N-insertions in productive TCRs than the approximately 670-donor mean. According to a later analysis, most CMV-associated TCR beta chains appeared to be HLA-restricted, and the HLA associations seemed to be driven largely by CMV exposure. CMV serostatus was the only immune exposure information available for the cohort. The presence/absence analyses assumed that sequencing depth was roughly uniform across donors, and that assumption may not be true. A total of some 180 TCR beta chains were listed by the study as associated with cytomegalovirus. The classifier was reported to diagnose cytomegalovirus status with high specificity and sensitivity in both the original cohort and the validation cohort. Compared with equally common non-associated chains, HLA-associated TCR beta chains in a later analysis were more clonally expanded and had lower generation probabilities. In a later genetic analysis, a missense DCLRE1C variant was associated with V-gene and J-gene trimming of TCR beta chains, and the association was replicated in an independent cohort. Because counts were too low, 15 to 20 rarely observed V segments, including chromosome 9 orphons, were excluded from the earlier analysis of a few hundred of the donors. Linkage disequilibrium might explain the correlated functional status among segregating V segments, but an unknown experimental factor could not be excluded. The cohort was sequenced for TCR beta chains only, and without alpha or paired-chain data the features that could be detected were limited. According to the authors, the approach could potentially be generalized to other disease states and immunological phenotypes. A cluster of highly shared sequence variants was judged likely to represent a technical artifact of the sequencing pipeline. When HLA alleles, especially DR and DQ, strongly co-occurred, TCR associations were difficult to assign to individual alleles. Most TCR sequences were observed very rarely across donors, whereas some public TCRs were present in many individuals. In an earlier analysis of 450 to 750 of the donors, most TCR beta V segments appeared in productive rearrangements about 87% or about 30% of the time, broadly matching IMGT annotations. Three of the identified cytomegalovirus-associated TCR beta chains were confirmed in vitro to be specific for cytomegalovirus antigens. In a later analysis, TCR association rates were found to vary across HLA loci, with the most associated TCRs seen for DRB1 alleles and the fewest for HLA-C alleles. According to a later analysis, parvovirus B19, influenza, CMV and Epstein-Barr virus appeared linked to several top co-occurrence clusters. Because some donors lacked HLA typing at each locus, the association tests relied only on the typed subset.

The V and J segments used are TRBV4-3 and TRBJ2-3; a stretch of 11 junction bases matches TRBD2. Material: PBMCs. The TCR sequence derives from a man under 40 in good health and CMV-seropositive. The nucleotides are TGCGCCAGCAGCCTCGGTAGCGGGGGGGCAGATACGCAGTATTTT. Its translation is CASSLGSGGADTQYF.